These T cell receptor beta chains were read from a single sample in a study of T cell changes during pregnancy in multiple sclerosis. Repertoires were generated with immunoSEQ multiplex PCR, while TCRdb's copy carries only in-frame clones and drops some. The repertoire holds approximately 100,000 clones, around 94% seen once, with under 1.5% in the top ten. The sample in question was peripheral blood, obtained in the second trimester of pregnancy. The origin of the receptors is a female donor with multiple sclerosis, enrolled in a pregnancy study. The CDR3 runs from the conserved cysteine through the conserved F or W. The D gene is left open where the match is weak. Clone size is stated in some rows and not others, as once, few, many or a class when expanded.

size	V	J	D	DNA	CDR3
few	TRBV5-1	TRBJ1-2	TRBD1	TGCGCCAGCAGCCAGGTGGGACAGAGTGGCTACACCTTC	CASSQVGQSGYTF
once	TRBV15	TRBJ2-7	-	TGTGCCACCAGCAGAGGAGTCCGGGAGTACGAGCAGTACTTC	CATSRGVREYEQYF
-	TRBV11-2	TRBJ2-6	TRBD1	TGTGCCAGCAGCTCCCTGACAGGGCCCGGGGCCAACGTCCTGACTTTC	CASSSLTGPGANVLTF
-	TRBV19	TRBJ2-1	TRBD1	TGTGCCAGTAGTGGACAGGGGAACAATGAGCAGTTCTTC	CASSGQGNNEQFF
-	TRBV5-1	TRBJ1-6	-	TGCGCCAGCAGCCCAGGAGGAGCGGATTCACCCCTCCACTTT	CASSPGGADSPLHF
-	TRBV5-1	TRBJ1-1	TRBD1	TGCGCCAGCAGTAGGGAGACAGGGCCTGAAGCTTTCTTT	CASSRETGPEAFF
-	TRBV7-6	TRBJ2-2	TRBD2	TGTGCCAGCAGCTTGAGACTAGCGGGAGGGCCGGGCACCGGGGAGCTGTTTTTT	CASSLRLAGGPGTGELFF
-	TRBV28	TRBJ1-4	-	TGTGCCAGCAGCCAATTCGGGAGGCGGGAAAAACTGTTTTTT	CASSQFGRREKLFF
-	TRBV7-9	TRBJ1-2	-	TGTGCCAGCAGCTTAGCGCTCTCCGACAACCTGTTTTCGGGCTACACCTTC	CASSLALSDNLFSGYTF
-	TRBV7-3	TRBJ2-2	TRBD2	TGTGCCAGCAGCTTTGGGGTAGCGGGATACACCGGGGAGCTGTTTTTT	CASSFGVAGYTGELFF
-	TRBV5-1	TRBJ1-1	-	TGCGCCAGCAGCTTGGCCGGGCAGGGGTCTGAAGCTTTCTTT	CASSLAGQGSEAFF
few	TRBV19	TRBJ1-6	TRBD1	TGTGCCAGTAATACAGGGGGCACTAATTCACCCCTCCACTTT	CASNTGGTNSPLHF
-	TRBV5-8	TRBJ1-2	-	TGTGCCAGCGGACTTCTGAATAGCTATGGCTACACCTTC	CASGLLNSYGYTF
-	TRBV30	TRBJ1-2	-	TGTGCCTGGAGTCCGATCGGAGGAGGGGGCTACACCTTC	CAWSPIGGGGYTF
few	TRBV2	TRBJ2-1	TRBD2	TGTGCCAGCAAACCGGGACTAGCGGGATTGTATGAGCAGTTCTTC	CASKPGLAGLYEQFF
once	TRBV18	TRBJ1-1	TRBD1	TGTGCCAGCTCCCTAACGGGACAGGGGAGCATTAAGTACACTGAAGCTTTCTTT	CASSLTGQGSIKYTEAFF
-	TRBV29-1	TRBJ2-1	TRBD1	TGCAGCGTTGCTGAAGCGACAGGGGGTCGAGGGGAGCAGTTCTTC	CSVAEATGGRGEQFF
-	TRBV28	TRBJ2-2	TRBD2	TGTGCCAGCAGTCGCCCGGGACTACACACCGGGGAGCTGTTTTTT	CASSRPGLHTGELFF
-	TRBV28	TRBJ2-1	TRBD1	TGTGCCAGCAGTTGGAGCCCCCGGGACAGGATAATCTCCTACAATGAGCAGTTCTTC	CASSWSPRDRIISYNEQFF
-	TRBV9	TRBJ2-1	TRBD1	TGTGCCACCTCCGACGGGACAGGCTACAATGAGCAGTTCTTC	CATSDGTGYNEQFF
few	TRBV9	TRBJ1-1	-	TGTGCCAGCAGCGTAGTAACTGAAGCTTTCTTT	CASSVVTEAFF
-	TRBV7-9	TRBJ1-1	-	TGTGCCAGCAGCTTTGCAGGAAACACTGAAGCTTTCTTT	CASSFAGNTEAFF
-	TRBV19	TRBJ1-5	-	TGTGCCAGTAGTATAATCCAAGGGGCAAGTCAGCCCCAGCATTTT	CASSIIQGASQPQHF
-	TRBV7-6	TRBJ1-2	-	TGTGCCAGCAACCCCCGGAGTGGCGCATCCAATGGCTACACCTTC	CASNPRSGASNGYTF
once	TRBV18	TRBJ1-2	TRBD1	TGTGCCAGCTCTTCCCGGGACAGGGTAATGGGCTACACCTTC	CASSSRDRVMGYTF
-	TRBV5-1	TRBJ2-7	TRBD1	TGCGCCAGCAGCTTGCGGCAGGGGGCGCGTTACGAGCAGTACTTC	CASSLRQGARYEQYF
once	TRBV5-1	TRBJ2-5	-	TGCGCCAGCAGCTTGGGGAGTGGAGAGACCCAGTACTTC	CASSLGSGETQYF
-	TRBV5-6	TRBJ2-7	-	TGTGCCAGCAGCTCTAAATCCTCTCTGAGCTACGAGCAGTACTTC	CASSSKSSLSYEQYF
-	TRBV14	TRBJ2-5	TRBD2	TGTGCCAGCAGCCCCGGACTAGCGGGAGGTTCGGAGACCCAGTACTTC	CASSPGLAGGSETQYF
-	TRBV5-4	TRBJ2-7	TRBD2	TGTGCCAGCAGCCCCGGACTAGCGGGGGGTCAAATCTCCTACGAGCAGTACTTC	CASSPGLAGGQISYEQYF
-	TRBV18	TRBJ2-3	-	TGTGCCAGCTCACCACAACAGGGACAAGATACGCAGTATTTT	CASSPQQGQDTQYF
-	TRBV7-8	TRBJ1-1	-	TGTGCCAGCAGCCCCCGGGACACCATGAACACTGAAGCTTTCTTT	CASSPRDTMNTEAFF
few	TRBV19	TRBJ1-5	-	TGTGCCAGCCGACGAAGACTGAATAGCAATCAGCCCCAGCATTTT	CASRRRLNSNQPQHF
-	TRBV5-1	TRBJ1-1	TRBD1	TGCGCCAGCAGCAGGGACAGGGGAGGCACTGAAGCTTTCTTT	CASSRDRGGTEAFF
-	TRBV5-1	TRBJ2-1	TRBD2	TGCGCCAGCAGCCGGGACTCCGGGGGGGACAATGAGCAGTTCTTC	CASSRDSGGDNEQFF
-	TRBV4-1	TRBJ2-6	TRBD1	TGCGCCAGCAGCCAAGGGACAGGAGCCTCTGGGGCCAACGTCCTGACTTTC	CASSQGTGASGANVLTF
-	TRBV15	TRBJ2-5	-	TGTGCCACCAGCAGAGATACGATCCTCGCAGATGCCCAAGAGACCCAGTACTTC	CATSRDTILADAQETQYF
-	TRBV6-1	TRBJ2-2	TRBD1	TGTGCCATACAGGGGATCACCGGGGAGCTGTTTTTT	CAIQGITGELFF
-	TRBV30	TRBJ2-7	-	TGTGCCTGGAGTGCACAGGGGGGGACCTACGAGCAGTACTTC	CAWSAQGGTYEQYF
few	TRBV6-5	TRBJ2-7	TRBD1	TGTGCCAGCAGGCCTGGACAGGGGCAGCGCGAGCAGTACTTC	CASRPGQGQREQYF
-	TRBV6-1	TRBJ1-5	TRBD1	TGTGCCAGCAGTCACCACGGACAGGGGGAACAGCCCCAGCATTTT	CASSHHGQGEQPQHF
-	TRBV9	TRBJ1-5	-	TGTGCCAGCAGCTCTCTGGGGCTGAGCAATCAGCCCCAGCATTTT	CASSSLGLSNQPQHF